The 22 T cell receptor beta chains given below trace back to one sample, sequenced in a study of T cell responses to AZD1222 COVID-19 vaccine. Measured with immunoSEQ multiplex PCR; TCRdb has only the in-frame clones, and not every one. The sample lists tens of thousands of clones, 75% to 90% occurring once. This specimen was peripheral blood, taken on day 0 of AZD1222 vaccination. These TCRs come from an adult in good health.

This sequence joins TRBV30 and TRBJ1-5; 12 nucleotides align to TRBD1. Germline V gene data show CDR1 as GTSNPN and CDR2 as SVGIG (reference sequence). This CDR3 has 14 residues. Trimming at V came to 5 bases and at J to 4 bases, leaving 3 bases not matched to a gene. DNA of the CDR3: TGTGCCTGGGGGACAGGGGGCATGAATCAGCCCCAGCATTTT. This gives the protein CAWGTGGMNQPQHF.

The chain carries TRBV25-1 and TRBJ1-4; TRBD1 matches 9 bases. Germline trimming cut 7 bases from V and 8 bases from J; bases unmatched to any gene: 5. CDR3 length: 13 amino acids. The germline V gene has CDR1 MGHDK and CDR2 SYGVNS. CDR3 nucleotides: TGTGCCAGCAAGGGACAGGGAGACGAAAAACTGTTTTTT. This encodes CASKGQGDEKLFF.

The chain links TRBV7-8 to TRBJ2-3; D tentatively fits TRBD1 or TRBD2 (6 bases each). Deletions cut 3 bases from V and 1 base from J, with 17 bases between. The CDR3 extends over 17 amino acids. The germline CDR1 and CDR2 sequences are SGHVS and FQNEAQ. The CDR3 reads CASSFLRWGAGTDTQYF. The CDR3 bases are TGTGCCAGCAGCTTCCTACGGTGGGGGGCTGGCACAGATACGCAGTATTTT.

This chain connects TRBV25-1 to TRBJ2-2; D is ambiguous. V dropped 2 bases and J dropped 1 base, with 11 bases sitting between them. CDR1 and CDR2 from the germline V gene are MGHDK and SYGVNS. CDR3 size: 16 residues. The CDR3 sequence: CASSETSYMNTGELFF. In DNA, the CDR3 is TGTGCCAGCAGTGAAACTTCGTACATGAACACCGGGGAGCTGTTTTTT.

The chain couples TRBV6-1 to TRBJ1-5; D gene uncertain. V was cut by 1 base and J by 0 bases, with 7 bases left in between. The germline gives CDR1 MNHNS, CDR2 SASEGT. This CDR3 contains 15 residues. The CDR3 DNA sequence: TGTGCCAGCAGTGAAGGGTACCTTAGCAATCAGCCCCAGCATTTT. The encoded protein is CASSEGYLSNQPQHF.

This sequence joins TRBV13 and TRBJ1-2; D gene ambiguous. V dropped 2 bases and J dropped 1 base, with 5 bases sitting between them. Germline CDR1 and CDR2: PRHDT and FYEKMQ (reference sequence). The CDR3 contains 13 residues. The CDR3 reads CASSLQNNYGYTF. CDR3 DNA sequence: TGTGCCAGCAGCTTACAGAATAACTATGGCTACACCTTC. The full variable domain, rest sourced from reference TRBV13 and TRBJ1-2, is AAGVIQSPRHLIKEKRETATLKCYPIPRHDTVYWYQQGPGQDPQFLISFYEKMQSDKGSIPDRFSAQQFSDYHSELNMSSLELGDSALYFCASSLQNNYGYTFGSGTRLTVV.

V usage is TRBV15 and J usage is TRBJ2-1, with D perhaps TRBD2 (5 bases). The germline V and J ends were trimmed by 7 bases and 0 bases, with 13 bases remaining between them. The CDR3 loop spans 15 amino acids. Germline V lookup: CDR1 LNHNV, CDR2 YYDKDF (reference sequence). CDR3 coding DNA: TGTGCCACCACACCCAGGACTTTCTCCTACAATGAGCAGTTCTTC. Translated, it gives CATTPRTFSYNEQFF.

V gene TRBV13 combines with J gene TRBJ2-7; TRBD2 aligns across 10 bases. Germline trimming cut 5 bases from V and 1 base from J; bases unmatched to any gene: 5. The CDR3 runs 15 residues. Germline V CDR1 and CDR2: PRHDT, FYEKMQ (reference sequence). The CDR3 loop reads CASSNGLADSYEQYF. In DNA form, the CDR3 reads TGTGCCAGCAGCAACGGACTAGCGGATTCCTACGAGCAGTACTTC. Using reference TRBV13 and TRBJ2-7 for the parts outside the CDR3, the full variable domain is AAGVIQSPRHLIKEKRETATLKCYPIPRHDTVYWYQQGPGQDPQFLISFYEKMQSDKGSIPDRFSAQQFSDYHSELNMSSLELGDSALYFCASSNGLADSYEQYFGPGTRLTVT.

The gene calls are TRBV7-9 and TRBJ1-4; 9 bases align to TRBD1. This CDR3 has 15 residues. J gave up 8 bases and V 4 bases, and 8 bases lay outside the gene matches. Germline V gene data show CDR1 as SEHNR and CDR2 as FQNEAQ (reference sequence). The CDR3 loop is CASSSASTGGEKLFF. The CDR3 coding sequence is TGTGCCAGCAGCTCTGCCTCAACAGGGGGCGAAAAACTGTTTTTT. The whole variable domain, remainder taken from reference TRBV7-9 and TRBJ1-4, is DTGVSQNPRHKITKRGQNVTFRCDPISEHNRLYWYRQTLGQGPEFLTYFQNEAQLEKSRLLSDRFSAERPKGSFSTLEIQRTEQGDSAMYLCASSSASTGGEKLFFGSGTQLSVL.

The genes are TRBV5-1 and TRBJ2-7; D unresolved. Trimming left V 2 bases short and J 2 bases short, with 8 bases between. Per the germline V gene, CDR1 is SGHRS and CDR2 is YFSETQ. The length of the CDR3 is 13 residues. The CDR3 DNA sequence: TGCGCCAGCAGCTTCGACCGAGCCTACGAGCAGTACTTC. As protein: CASSFDRAYEQYF. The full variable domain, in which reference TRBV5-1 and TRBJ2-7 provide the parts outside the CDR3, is KAGVTQTPRYLIKTRGQQVTLSCSPISGHRSVSWYQQTPGQGLQFLFEYFSETQRNKGNFPGRFSGRQFSNSRSEMNVSTLELGDSALYLCASSFDRAYEQYFGPGTRLTVT.

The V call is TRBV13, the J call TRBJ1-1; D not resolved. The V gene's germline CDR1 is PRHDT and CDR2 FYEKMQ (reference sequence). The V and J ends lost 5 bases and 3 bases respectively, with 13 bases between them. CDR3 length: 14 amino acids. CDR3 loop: CASSTPTRDTEAFF. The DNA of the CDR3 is TGTGCCAGCAGCACACCTACTAGGGACACTGAAGCTTTCTTT.

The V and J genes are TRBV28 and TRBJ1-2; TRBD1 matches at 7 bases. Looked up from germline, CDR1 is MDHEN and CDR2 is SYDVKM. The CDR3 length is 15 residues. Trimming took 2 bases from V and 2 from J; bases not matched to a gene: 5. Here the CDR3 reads CASSLTGESNYGYTF. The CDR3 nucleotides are TGTGCCAGCAGTTTAACAGGGGAATCCAACTATGGCTACACCTTC.

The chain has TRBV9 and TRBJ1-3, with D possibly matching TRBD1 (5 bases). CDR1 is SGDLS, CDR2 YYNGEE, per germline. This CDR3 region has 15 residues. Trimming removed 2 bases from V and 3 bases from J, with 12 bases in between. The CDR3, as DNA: TGTGCCAGCAGCGTCTCCGGGGCGTTTGGAAACACCATATATTTT. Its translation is CASSVSGAFGNTIYF.

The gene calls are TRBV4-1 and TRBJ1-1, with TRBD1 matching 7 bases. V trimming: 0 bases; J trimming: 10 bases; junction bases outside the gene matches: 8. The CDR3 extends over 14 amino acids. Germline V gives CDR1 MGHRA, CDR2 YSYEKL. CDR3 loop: CASSQDWEGAVAFF. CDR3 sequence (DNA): TGCGCCAGCAGCCAAGATTGGGAGGGGGCGGTAGCTTTCTTT.

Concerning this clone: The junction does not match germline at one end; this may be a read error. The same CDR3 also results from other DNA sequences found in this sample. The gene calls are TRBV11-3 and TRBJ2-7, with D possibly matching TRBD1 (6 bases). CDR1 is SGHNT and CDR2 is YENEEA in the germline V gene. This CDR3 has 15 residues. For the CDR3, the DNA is TGTGCCAGTAGCTTAGATCATGGACAGTCCTACGAGCAGTACTTC. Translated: CASSLDHGQSYEQYF.

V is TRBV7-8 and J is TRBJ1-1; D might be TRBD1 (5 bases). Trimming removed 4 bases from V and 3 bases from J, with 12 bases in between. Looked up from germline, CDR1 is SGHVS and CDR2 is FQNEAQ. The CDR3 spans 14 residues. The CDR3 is CASSSRDLDTEAFF. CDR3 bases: TGTGCCAGCAGCTCCCGGGACCTCGACACTGAAGCTTTCTTT.

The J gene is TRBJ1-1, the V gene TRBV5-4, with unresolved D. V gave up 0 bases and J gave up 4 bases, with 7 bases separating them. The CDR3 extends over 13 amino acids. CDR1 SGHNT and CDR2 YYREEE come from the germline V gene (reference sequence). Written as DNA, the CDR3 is TGTGCCAGCAGCTTGGAAAGGAGCACTGAAGCTTTCTTT. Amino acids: CASSLERSTEAFF.

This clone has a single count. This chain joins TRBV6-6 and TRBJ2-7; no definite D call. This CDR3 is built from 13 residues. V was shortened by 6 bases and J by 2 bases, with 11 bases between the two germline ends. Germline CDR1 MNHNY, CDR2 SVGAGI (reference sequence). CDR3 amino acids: CASRSGQTYEQYF. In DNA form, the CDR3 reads TGTGCCAGCAGAAGTGGGCAGACCTACGAGCAGTACTTC.

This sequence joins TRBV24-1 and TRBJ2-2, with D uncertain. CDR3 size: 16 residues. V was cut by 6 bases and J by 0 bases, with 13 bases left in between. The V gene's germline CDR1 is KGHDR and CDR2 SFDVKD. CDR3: CATSHGVKTNTGELFF. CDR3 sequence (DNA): TGTGCCACCAGTCATGGGGTCAAAACGAACACCGGGGAGCTGTTTTTT.

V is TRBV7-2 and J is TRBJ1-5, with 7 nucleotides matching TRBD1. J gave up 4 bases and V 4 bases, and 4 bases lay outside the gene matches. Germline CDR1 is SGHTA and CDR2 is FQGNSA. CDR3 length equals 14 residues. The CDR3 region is CASSSPGQNQPQHF. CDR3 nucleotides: TGTGCCAGCAGCTCACCGGGACAGAATCAGCCCCAGCATTTT.

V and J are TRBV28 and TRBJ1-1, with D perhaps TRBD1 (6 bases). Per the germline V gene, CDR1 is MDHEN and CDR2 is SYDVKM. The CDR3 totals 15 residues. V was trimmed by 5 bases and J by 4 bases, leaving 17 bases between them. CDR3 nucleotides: TGTGCCAGCAGTCCCCGCCCAGGGGCCGGCACTGAAGCTTTCTTT. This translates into CASSPRPGAGTEAFF.

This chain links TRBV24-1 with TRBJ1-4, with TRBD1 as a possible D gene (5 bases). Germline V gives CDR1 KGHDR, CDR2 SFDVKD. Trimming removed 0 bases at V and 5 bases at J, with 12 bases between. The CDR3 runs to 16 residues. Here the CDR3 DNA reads TGTGCCACCAGTGATTTGCAGACAGTTAAAAATGAAAAACTGTTTTTT. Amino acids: CATSDLQTVKNEKLFF.